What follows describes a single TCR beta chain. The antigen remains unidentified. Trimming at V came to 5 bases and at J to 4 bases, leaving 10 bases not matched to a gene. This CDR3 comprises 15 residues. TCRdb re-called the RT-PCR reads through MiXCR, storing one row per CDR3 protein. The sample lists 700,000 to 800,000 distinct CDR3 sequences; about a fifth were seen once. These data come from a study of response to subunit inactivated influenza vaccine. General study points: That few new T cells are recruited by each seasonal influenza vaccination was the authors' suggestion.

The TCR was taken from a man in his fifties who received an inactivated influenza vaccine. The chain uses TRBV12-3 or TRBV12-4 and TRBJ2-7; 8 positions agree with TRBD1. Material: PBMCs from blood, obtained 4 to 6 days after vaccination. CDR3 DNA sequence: TGTGCCAGCAGTCCCCGCGGCAGGGGGCCTTACGAGCAGTACTTC. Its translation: CASSPRGRGPYEQYF.